This T cell receptor beta chain appears in the sequencing data of a study of blood T cells in healthy people across ages. The CDR3 is made up of 19 amino acids. Trimming removed 6 bases at V and 2 bases at J, with 26 bases between. A second roughly 7 to 12 cycle PCR used barcoded and J-beta primers. MiXCR, run by TCRdb on the 5' RACE reads, gives a single entry per CDR3 protein. The repertoire holds some 930,000 distinct CDR3 sequences, with about 27% as singletons. This sample was shared with a second study, whose subject was T cells of mothers and their children. That paper notes: Biologically related mothers and children overlapped slightly more than unrelated pairs, a non-significant difference.

This TCR was sampled from a woman in her thirties or forties in good health. The sequenced sample consisted of blood. The chain uses TRBV12-3 or TRBV12-4 and TRBJ1-5; D is uncertain. The CDR3: CASSLVTGRRFTGNQPQHF. CDR3 DNA sequence: TGTGCCAGCAGCTTGGTTACGGGCAGGCGGTTTACGGGCAATCAGCCCCAGCATTTT.